The present T cell receptor beta chain was sequenced within a study of human T cells and chemical hapten exposure. The time point here: pre-sensitization, week 0. Noted treatment: therapeutic diphenylcyclopropenone sensitization with weekly scalp DPC. Study observations and caveats: While controls formed fewer of them, expanded TCRs formed significantly more large CDR3 similarity clusters.

The table lists this clonotype with many counts. Antigen specificity is unknown. MiXCR, applied by TCRdb to the RACE reads, yields one record per CDR3 protein. The sample holds 300,000 to 400,000 distinct CDR3 sequences, approximately 5.1% seen once. From germline, CDR1 is SGHVS and CDR2 FQNEAQ. The CDR3 consists of 16 residues. The V segment lost 5 bases and the J segment 6 bases; nucleotides outside the gene matches: 16. Here the sequenced sample was whole blood, taken in connection with sensitization to the hapten diphenylcyclopropenone (DPC). The receptor was derived from a woman in her forties or fifties with alopecia areata. Some clones in this sample may be carry-over from other donors' samples. This chain joins TRBV7-8 and TRBJ2-7; 7 bases are a match to TRBD1. CDR3: CASSPARGLGSREQYF. The CDR3 DNA reads as TGTGCCAGCAGCCCAGCTAGGGGGCTGGGCTCCCGCGAGCAGTACTTC.